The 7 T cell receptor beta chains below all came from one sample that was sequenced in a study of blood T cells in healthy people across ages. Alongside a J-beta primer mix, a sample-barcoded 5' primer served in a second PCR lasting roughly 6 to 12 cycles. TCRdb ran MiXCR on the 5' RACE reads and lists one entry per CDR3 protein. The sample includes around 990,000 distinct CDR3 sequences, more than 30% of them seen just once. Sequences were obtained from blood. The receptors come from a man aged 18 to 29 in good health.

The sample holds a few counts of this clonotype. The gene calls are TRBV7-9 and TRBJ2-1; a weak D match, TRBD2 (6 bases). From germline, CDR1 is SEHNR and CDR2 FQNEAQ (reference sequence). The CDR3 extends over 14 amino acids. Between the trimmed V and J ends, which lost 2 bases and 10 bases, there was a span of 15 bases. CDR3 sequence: CASSLTGRAGEQFF. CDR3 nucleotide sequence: TGTGCCAGCAGCTTAACGGGCCGCGCGGGGGAGCAGTTCTTC.

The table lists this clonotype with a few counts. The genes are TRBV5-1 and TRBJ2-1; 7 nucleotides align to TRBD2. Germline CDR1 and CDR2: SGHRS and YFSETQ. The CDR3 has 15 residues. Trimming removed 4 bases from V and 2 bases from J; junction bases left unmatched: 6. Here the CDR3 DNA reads TGCGCCAGCAGCCCCTGGGGGGGGACCTACAATGAGCAGTTCTTC. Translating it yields CASSPWGGTYNEQFF.

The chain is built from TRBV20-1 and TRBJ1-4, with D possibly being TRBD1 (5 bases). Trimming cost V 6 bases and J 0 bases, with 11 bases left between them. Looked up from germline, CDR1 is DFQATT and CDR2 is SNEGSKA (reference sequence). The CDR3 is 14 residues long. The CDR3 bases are TGCAGTGCCGAGGGGAGCACAACTAATGAAAAACTGTTTTTT. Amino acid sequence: CSAEGSTTNEKLFF.

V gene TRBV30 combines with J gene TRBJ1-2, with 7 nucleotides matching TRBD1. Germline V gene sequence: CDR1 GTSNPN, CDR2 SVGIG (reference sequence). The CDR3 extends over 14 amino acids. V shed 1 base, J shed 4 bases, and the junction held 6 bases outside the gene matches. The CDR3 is CAWSDRGDRYGYTF. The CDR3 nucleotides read TGTGCCTGGAGTGACAGGGGAGATCGCTATGGCTACACCTTC.

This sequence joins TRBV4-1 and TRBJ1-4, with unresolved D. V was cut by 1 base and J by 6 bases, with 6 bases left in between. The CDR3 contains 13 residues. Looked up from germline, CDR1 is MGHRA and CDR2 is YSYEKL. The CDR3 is CASSQVRDEKLFF. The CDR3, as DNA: TGCGCCAGCAGCCAAGTTAGAGATGAAAAACTGTTTTTT.

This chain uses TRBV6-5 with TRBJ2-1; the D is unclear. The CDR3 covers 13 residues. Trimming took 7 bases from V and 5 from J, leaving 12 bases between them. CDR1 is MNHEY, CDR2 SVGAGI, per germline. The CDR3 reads CASTNSTNNEQFF. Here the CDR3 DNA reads TGTGCCAGCACCAACTCCACCAACAATGAGCAGTTCTTC.

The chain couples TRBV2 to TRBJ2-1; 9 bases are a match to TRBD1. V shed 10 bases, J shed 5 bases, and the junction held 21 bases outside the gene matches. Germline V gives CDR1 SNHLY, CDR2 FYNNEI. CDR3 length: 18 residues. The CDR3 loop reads CAIPGPPLTGGRHNEQFF. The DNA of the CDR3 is TGTGCCATCCCAGGCCCCCCCCTGACAGGGGGAAGGCACAATGAGCAGTTCTTC.